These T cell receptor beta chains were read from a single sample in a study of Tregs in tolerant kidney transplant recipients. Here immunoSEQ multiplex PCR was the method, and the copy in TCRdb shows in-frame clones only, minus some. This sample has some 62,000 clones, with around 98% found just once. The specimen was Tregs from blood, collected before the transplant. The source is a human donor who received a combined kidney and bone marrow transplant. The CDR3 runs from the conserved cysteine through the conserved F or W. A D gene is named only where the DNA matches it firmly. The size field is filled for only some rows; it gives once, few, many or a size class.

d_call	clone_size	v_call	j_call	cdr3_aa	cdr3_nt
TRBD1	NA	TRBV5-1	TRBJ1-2	CASSSQQGAAGYTF	TGCGCCAGCAGTTCTCAACAGGGGGCCGCTGGCTACACCTTC
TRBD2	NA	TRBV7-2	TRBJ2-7	CASSRTGLGGYEQYF	TGTGCCAGCAGCCGCACGGGACTAGGGGGGTACGAGCAGTACTTC
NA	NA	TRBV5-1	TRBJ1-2	CASSLREDYGYTF	TGCGCCAGCAGCCTCCGGGAGGACTATGGCTACACCTTC
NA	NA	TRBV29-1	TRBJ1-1	CSALDRIAAEAFF	TGCAGCGCTCTCGACAGAATCGCCGCTGAAGCTTTCTTT
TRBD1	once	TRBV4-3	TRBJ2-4	CASSQFGQGEVQYF	TGCGCCAGCAGCCAATTTGGACAGGGGGAAGTTCAGTACTTC
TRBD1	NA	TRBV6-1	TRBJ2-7	CASNGDRTAYEQYF	TGTGCCAGCAATGGGGACAGGACAGCCTACGAGCAGTACTTC
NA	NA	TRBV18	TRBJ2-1	CASSAGLDNEQFF	TGTGCCAGCTCAGCAGGACTGGACAATGAGCAGTTCTTC
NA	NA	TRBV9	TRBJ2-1	CASSVGIGHGIEQFF	TGTGCCAGCAGCGTAGGTATAGGCCACGGGATTGAGCAGTTCTTC
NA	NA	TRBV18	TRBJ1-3	CASSHSGHLSGNTIYF	TGTGCCAGCTCACATTCGGGACACCTCTCTGGAAACACCATATATTTT
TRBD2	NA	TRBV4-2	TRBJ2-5	CASSQAGGRGETQYF	TGTGCCAGCAGCCAGGCGGGGGGGCGAGGCGAGACCCAGTACTTC
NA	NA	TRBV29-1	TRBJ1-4	CSVSGATATNEKLFF	TGCAGCGTTTCAGGGGCGACTGCAACTAATGAAAAACTGTTTTTT
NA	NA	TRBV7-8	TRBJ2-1	CASSLGVTGWGGIDEQFF	TGTGCCAGCAGCTTAGGCGTAACAGGGTGGGGAGGGATCGATGAGCAGTTCTTC
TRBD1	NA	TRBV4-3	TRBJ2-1	CASSPRTGYNEQFF	TGCGCCAGCAGCCCCCGGACAGGCTACAATGAGCAGTTCTTC
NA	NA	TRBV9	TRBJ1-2	CASSVGVSDGYTF	TGTGCCAGCAGCGTAGGAGTTTCCGATGGCTACACCTTC
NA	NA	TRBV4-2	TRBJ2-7	CASSQDPRLVVRNEQYF	TGTGCCAGCAGCCAAGACCCCAGACTAGTTGTCCGAAACGAGCAGTACTTC
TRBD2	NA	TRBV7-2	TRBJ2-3	CASSLAGRGTQYF	TGTGCCAGCAGCTTAGCAGGGCGGGGGACGCAGTATTTT
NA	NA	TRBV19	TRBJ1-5	CASSTPGNLGSNQPQHF	TGTGCCAGTAGTACTCCGGGGAACTTAGGAAGCAATCAGCCCCAGCATTTT
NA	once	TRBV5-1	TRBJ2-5	CASSFSPETQYF	TGCGCCAGCAGCTTTTCTCCAGAGACCCAGTACTTC
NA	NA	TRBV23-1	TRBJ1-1	CANGGTPNTEAFF	TGCGCCAACGGGGGGACACCCAACACTGAAGCTTTCTTT
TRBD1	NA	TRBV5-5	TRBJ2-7	CASSMTGYEQYF	TGTGCCAGCAGCATGACAGGGTACGAGCAGTACTTC
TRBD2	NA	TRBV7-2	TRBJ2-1	CASSLASGRVRFF	TGTGCCAGCAGCCTCGCTAGCGGGAGGGTACGGTTCTTC
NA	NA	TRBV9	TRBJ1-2	CASSVGPPGVYGYTF	TGTGCCAGCAGCGTAGGGCCCCCGGGGGTGTATGGCTACACCTTC
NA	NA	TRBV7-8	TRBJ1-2	CASSLAGAGESNYGYTF	TGTGCCAGCAGCTTAGCTGGGGCAGGGGAGAGTAACTATGGCTACACCTTC
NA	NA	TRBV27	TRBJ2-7	CASSLSPTRLEQYF	TGTGCCAGCAGTTTATCCCCGACTCGTCTCGAGCAGTACTTC
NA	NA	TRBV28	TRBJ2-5	CASSRRVASVLETQYF	TGTGCCAGCAGTCGAAGGGTGGCTAGCGTCTTAGAGACCCAGTACTTC
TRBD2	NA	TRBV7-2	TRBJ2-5	CASSNSGSRSETQYF	TGTGCCAGCAGCAATAGCGGGAGTCGGTCCGAGACCCAGTACTTC
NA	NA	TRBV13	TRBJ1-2	CASSSTGRQGYTF	TGTGCCAGCAGCTCCACAGGGCGGCAAGGCTACACCTTC
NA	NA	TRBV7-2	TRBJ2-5	CASSLAGVGRWETQYF	TGTGCCAGCAGCTTGGCTGGGGTTGGGAGATGGGAGACCCAGTACTTC
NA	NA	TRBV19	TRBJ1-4	CASSIGGLTNEKLFF	TGTGCCAGTAGTATCGGGGGGCTAACTAATGAAAAACTGTTTTTT